The entry below gives a single T cell receptor beta chain sequence along with its context. Its antigen is still unknown. These data come from a study of cytomegalovirus exposure and HLA in healthy donors. As for the study in general: HLA-typed donors were the source of about 85 million unique TCRs held in an early data release. Findings and limits, study-wide: It was reported in a later analysis that an Asian-associated ancestry cluster showed fewer N-insertions than the 666-donor mean.

Both 60 Vbeta primers and 13 Jbeta primers went into the PCR. In the authors' workflow: Later analysis identified approximately 80 million unique TCR beta chains, 9 million to 13 million shared. The table came from immunoSEQ multiplex PCR; TCRdb's copy has only in-frame clones and leaves some out. The V and J calls and clone size come from that table; D and trimming were worked out from the DNA. This table holds under 200,000 clones, 68% found once. CDR3 size: 16 residues. The V end lost 0 bases, the J end lost 4 bases, and 13 bases lay between the germline ends. CDR1 is SGHAT and CDR2 is FQNNGV in the germline V gene.

V and J are TRBV11-2 and TRBJ2-1, with TRBD2 as a possible D gene (6 bases). The sequenced sample was PBMCs. This receptor was taken from a woman between 35 and 50 years old in good health and CMV-seropositive. The CDR3 spells CASSLDWRDLYNEQFF. DNA for the CDR3: TGTGCCAGCAGCTTAGATTGGAGGGACCTTTACAATGAGCAGTTCTTC.